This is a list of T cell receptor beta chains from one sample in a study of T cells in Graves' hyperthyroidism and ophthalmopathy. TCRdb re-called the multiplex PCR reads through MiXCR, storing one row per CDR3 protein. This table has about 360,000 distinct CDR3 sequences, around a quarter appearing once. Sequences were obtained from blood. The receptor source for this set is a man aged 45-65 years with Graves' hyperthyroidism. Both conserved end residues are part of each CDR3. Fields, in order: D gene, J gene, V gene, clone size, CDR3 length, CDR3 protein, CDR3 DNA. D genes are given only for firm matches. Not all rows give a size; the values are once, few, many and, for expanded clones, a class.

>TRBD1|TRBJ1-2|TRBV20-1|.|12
CSALRDSYGYTF
TGCAGTGCACTCCGGGACAGCTATGGCTACACCTTC
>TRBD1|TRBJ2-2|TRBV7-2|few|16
CASSLGPPTGPGELFF
TGTGCCAGCAGCTTAGGGCCCCCGACAGGGCCCGGGGAGCTGTTTTTT
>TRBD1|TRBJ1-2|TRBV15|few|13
CATSDRDGNGYTF
TGTGCCACCTCTGACAGGGATGGTAATGGCTACACCTTC
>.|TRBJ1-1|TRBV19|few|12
CASSMGYTEAFF
TGTGCCAGTAGTATGGGTTACACTGAAGCTTTCTTT
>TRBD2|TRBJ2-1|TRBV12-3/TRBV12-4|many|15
CASSPSGRAYNEQFF
TGTGCCAGCAGTCCTAGCGGGAGAGCTTACAATGAGCAGTTCTTC
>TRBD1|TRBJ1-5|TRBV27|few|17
CASSLYGTDLSNQPQHF
TGTGCCAGCAGTTTGTACGGGACAGACCTTAGCAATCAGCCCCAGCATTTT
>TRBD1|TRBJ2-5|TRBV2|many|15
CASPMDRGARETQYF
TGTGCCAGCCCAATGGACAGGGGAGCTCGAGAGACCCAGTACTTC
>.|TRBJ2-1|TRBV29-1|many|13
CSVAPRGDNEQFF
TGCAGCGTTGCCCCCAGGGGGGACAATGAGCAGTTCTTC
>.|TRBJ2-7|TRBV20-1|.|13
CSAISESSYEQYF
TGCAGTGCCATTAGCGAGAGCTCCTACGAGCAGTACTTC
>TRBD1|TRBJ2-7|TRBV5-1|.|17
CASSLRPPGQGKNEQYF
TGCGCCAGCAGCTTGAGGCCCCCGGGACAGGGGAAGAACGAGCAGTACTTC
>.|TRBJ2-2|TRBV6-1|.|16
CASSEMGQVETGELFF
TGTGCCAGCAGTGAAATGGGACAAGTTGAGACCGGGGAGCTGTTTTTT
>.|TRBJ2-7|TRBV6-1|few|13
CASHRGGTGEQYF
TGTGCCAGCCATAGGGGGGGAACTGGCGAGCAGTACTTC
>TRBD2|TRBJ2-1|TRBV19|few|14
CASKKSGRVSEQFF
TGTGCCAGTAAGAAAAGCGGGAGAGTAAGTGAGCAGTTCTTC
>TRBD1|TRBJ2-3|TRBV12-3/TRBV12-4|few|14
CASWDRRETDTQYF
TGTGCCAGCTGGGACAGAAGAGAGACAGATACGCAGTATTTT
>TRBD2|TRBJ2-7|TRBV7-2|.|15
CASSHRLAGANEQYF
TGTGCCAGCAGCCACCGACTAGCGGGAGCTAACGAGCAGTACTTC
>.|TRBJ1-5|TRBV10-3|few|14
CAISESGGEQPQHF
TGTGCCATCAGTGAGTCGGGGGGCGAACAGCCCCAGCATTTT
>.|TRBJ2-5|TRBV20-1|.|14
CSAPSKTRTETQYF
TGCAGTGCCCCATCTAAGACTAGGACGGAGACCCAGTACTTC
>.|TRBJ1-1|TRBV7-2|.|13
CASSSGGITEAFF
TGTGCCAGCAGCTCAGGAGGGATCACTGAAGCTTTCTTT
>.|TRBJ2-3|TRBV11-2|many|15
CASSYRLGGTDTQYF
TGTGCCAGCAGTTACCGGCTAGGAGGCACAGATACGCAGTATTTT
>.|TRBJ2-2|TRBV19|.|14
CASRVLTPTGELFF
TGTGCCAGTAGGGTCTTAACCCCCACCGGGGAGCTGTTTTTT
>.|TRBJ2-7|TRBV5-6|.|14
CASSFRDDPYEQYF
TGTGCCAGCAGCTTCCGGGATGACCCCTACGAGCAGTACTTC
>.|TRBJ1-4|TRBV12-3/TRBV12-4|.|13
CASSQGTAGKLFF
TGTGCCAGCAGTCAAGGGACGGCTGGAAAACTGTTTTTT
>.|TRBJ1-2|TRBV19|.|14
CASSMGRANYGYTF
TGTGCCAGTAGTATGGGCAGGGCAAACTATGGCTACACCTTC
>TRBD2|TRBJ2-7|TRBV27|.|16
CASSLLGSGRGNEQYF
TGTGCCAGCAGTTTACTGGGTAGCGGGAGGGGAAACGAGCAGTACTTC
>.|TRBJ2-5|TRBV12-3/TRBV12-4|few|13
CASTQTPLETQYF
TGTGCCAGCACTCAGACCCCCTTGGAGACCCAGTACTTC
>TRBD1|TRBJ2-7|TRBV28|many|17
CASSFPRGQGISYEQYF
TGTGCCAGCAGTTTTCCCAGGGGACAGGGGATTTCCTACGAGCAGTACTTC
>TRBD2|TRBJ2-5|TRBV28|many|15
CASSQLAGGGETQYF
TGTGCCAGCAGCCAACTAGCGGGAGGGGGTGAGACCCAGTACTTC
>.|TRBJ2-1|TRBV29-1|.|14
CSARTRLAYNEQFF
TGCAGCGCCAGAACGCGGCTAGCCTACAATGAGCAGTTCTTC
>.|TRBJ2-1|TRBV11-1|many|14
CASSLGIGLNEQFF
TGTGCCAGCAGCTTAGGGATCGGGTTGAATGAGCAGTTCTTC
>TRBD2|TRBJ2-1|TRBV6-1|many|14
CASSIPGTKNEQFF
TGTGCCAGCAGTATCCCCGGGACTAAAAATGAGCAGTTCTTC
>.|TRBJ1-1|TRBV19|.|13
CASSIGGYTEAFF
TGTGCCAGTAGTATAGGGGGATATACTGAAGCTTTCTTT
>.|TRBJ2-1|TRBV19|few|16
CASSPPERPTNNEQFF
TGTGCCAGTAGTCCTCCGGAGCGACCTACAAACAATGAGCAGTTCTTC
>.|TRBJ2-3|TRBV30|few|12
CAWSPTRDTQYF
TGTGCCTGGAGTCCGACGAGGGATACGCAGTATTTT
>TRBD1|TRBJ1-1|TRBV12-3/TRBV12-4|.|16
CASSMTGGVWDTEAFF
TGTGCCAGCAGTATGACAGGGGGCGTATGGGACACTGAAGCTTTCTTT
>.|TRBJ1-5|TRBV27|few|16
CASSYLGTGSNQPQHF
TGTGCCAGCAGTTACTTGGGAACAGGTAGCAATCAGCCCCAGCATTTT
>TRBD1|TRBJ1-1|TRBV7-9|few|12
CASSAGTAEAFF
TGTGCCAGCAGCGCCGGGACAGCTGAAGCTTTCTTT
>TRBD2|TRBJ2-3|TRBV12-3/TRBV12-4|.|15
CASSIAGGPGNTQYF
TGTGCCAGCAGCATAGCGGGAGGGCCGGGGAATACGCAGTATTTT
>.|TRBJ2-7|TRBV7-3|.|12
CASRAWGGEQYF
TGTGCCAGCCGGGCGTGGGGAGGCGAGCAGTACTTC
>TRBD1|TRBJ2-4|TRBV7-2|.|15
CASSSGGAAKNIQYF
TGTGCCAGCAGTTCAGGGGGCGCTGCCAAAAACATTCAGTACTTC
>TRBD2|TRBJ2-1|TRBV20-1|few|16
CSAIKRTSGLYNEQFF
TGCAGTGCTATCAAAAGGACTAGCGGACTATACAATGAGCAGTTCTTC
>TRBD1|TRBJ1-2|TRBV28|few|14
CAIPKGTGDASYTF
TGTGCCATTCCGAAGGGGACAGGGGATGCGAGCTACACCTTC
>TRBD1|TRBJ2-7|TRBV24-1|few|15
CATSDTRQGANEQYF
TGTGCCACCAGTGATACCCGACAGGGGGCAAACGAGCAGTACTTC
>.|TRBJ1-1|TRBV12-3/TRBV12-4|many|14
CASSLPGPNTEAFF
TGTGCCAGCAGCTTACCCGGACCGAACACTGAAGCTTTCTTT
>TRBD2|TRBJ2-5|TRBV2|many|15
CASSEGPGGGETQYF
TGTGCCAGCAGTGAAGGCCCGGGAGGAGGAGAGACCCAGTACTTC
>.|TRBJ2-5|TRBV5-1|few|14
CASSLSGNQETQYF
TGCGCCAGCAGCTTGTCCGGGAACCAAGAGACCCAGTACTTC
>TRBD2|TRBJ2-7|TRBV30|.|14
CAWSVALAGNEQYF
TGTGCCTGGAGTGTGGCACTAGCGGGAAACGAGCAGTACTTC
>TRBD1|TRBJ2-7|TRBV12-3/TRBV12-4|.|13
CASSFIRGYEQYF
TGTGCCAGCAGTTTCATCAGGGGGTACGAGCAGTACTTC
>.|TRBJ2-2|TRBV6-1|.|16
CASSPGGAANTGELFF
TGTGCCAGCAGCCCAGGGGGGGCGGCGAACACCGGGGAGCTGTTTTTT
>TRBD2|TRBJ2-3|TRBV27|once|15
CASSFVAGGTDTQYF
TGTGCCAGCAGTTTTGTAGCGGGGGGCACAGATACGCAGTATTTT
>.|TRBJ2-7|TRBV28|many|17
CASRGPFPPTHDYEQYF
TGTGCCAGCAGGGGACCGTTCCCCCCCACGCACGACTACGAGCAGTACTTC
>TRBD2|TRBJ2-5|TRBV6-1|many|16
CASSTTSGGLGETQYF
TGTGCCAGCAGTACGACTAGCGGGGGACTGGGAGAGACCCAGTACTTC
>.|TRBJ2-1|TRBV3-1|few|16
CASSPYGESSYNEQFF
TGTGCCAGCAGCCCCTACGGTGAAAGCTCCTACAATGAGCAGTTCTTC
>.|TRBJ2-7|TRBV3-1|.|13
CASSQGISYEQYF
TGTGCCAGCAGCCAAGGTATCTCCTACGAGCAGTACTTC
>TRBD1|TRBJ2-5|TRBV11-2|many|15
CASSSRTGSEETQYF
TGTGCCAGCAGCTCCCGGACAGGTTCTGAAGAGACCCAGTACTTC
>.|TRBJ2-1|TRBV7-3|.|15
CASSTQGPAVNEQFF
TGTGCCAGCAGCACCCAGGGTCCCGCCGTTAATGAGCAGTTCTTC
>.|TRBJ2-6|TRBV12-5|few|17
CASGLTGFSSGANVLTF
TGTGCTAGTGGTTTGACAGGGTTTAGCTCTGGGGCCAACGTCCTGACTTTC
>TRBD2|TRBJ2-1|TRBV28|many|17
CASSSATGLAGGGEQFF
TGTGCCAGCAGTTCCGCAACCGGACTAGCGGGAGGCGGGGAGCAGTTCTTC
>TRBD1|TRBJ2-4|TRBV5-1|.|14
CASSPDREVNIQYF
TGCGCCAGCAGCCCGGACAGGGAGGTAAACATTCAGTACTTC
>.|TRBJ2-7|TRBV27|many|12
CASSGGAYEQYF
TGTGCCAGCAGCGGGGGTGCGTACGAGCAGTACTTC
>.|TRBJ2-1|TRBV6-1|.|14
CASSEGGGWYEQFF
TGTGCCAGCAGTGAGGGGGGAGGATGGTATGAGCAGTTCTTC